A single sample gave rise to the 24 T cell receptor beta chains below, sequenced in a study of blood T cell repertoires in COVID-19. Libraries were prepared by immunoSEQ multiplex PCR; TCRdb keeps only in-frame clonotypes and omits some of them. The data contain 160,000 or so clones, about 92% of them singletons. Sequenced material: peripheral blood. The receptors originated from a woman aged 60-75 years with COVID-19, enrolled during active disease.

The CDR3 region is CASSPRDPGLAGYEQYF. CDR3 in DNA: TGTGCCAGCAGCCCAAGAGATCCGGGACTAGCGGGTTACGAGCAGTACTTC. The rearrangement links TRBV3-1 (or the pseudogene TRBV3-2) to TRBJ2-7; 12 positions match TRBD2. The CDR3 runs to 17 residues. With 4 bases clipped from V and 4 bases from J, the junction kept 11 bases outside the gene matches. Germline CDR1 LGHDT, CDR2 YNNKEL (reference sequence).

The CDR3 loop reads CASSNRVGGNGADTQYF. The CDR3 bases are TGTGCCAGCAGCAATAGGGTCGGCGGGAACGGGGCAGATACGCAGTATTTT. The chain combines TRBV7-2 with TRBJ2-3; D perhaps matches TRBD2 (6 bases). V gave up 5 bases and J gave up 4 bases, with 22 bases separating them. The CDR3 runs to 17 residues. Germline loops: CDR1 SGHTA, CDR2 FQGNSA.

This chain links TRBV15 with TRBJ2-3; possibly TRBD1 for D (6 bases). The germline gives CDR1 LNHNV, CDR2 YYDKDF (reference sequence). Trimming cost V 8 bases and J 1 base, with 13 bases left between them. This CDR3 region has 14 residues. The CDR3 loop reads CATGSGQRTDTQYF. The DNA for the CDR3 is TGTGCCACCGGTTCCGGACAGCGCACAGATACGCAGTATTTT.

The sample holds one count of this clone. The chain uses TRBV6-5 and TRBJ1-6; 7 bases fit TRBD1. The CDR3 runs to 15 residues. Germline CDR1 is MNHEY and CDR2 is SVGAGI. With 7 bases clipped from V and 10 bases from J, the junction kept 13 bases outside the gene matches. The CDR3 is CASKGQSGRNSPLHF. CDR3 coding DNA: TGTGCCAGCAAGGGACAGTCCGGAAGAAACTCACCCCTCCACTTT.

CDR3 in amino acids: CSADDRMNTEAFF. The CDR3 region has the DNA TGCAGCGCAGACGACAGGATGAACACTGAAGCTTTCTTT. This chain uses TRBV29-1 with TRBJ1-1; TRBD1 might be the D (6 bases). In germline, CDR1 is SQVTM, CDR2 ANQGSEA. The CDR3 totals 13 residues. V shed 7 bases and J shed 0 bases, with 12 bases lying between them.

The chain employs TRBV29-1 and TRBJ2-1; no clear D. Trimming shortened V by 4 bases and J by 1 base, and 8 bases separated the two germline ends. In germline, CDR1 is SQVTM, CDR2 ANQGSEA. The CDR3 extends over 13 amino acids. The CDR3: CSVVRRSYNEQFF. CDR3 DNA: TGCAGCGTTGTCCGGAGATCCTACAATGAGCAGTTCTTC.

This chain connects TRBV6-4 to TRBJ1-2, with TRBD1 as a possible D gene (5 bases). The CDR3 is 15 residues long. Germline CDR1 reads MRHNA; CDR2 reads SNTAGT. The V gene lost 2 bases and the J gene lost 5 bases, with 15 bases spanning the gap. In DNA, the CDR3 is TGTGCCAGCAGTGACAGTAGTCAGGGCCATTATGGCTACACCTTC. This encodes CASSDSSQGHYGYTF.

The rearrangement links TRBV5-1 to TRBJ2-7, with 11 bases identical to TRBD2. V shed 2 bases, J shed 4 bases, and the junction held 2 bases outside the gene matches. Germline CDR1 is SGHRS and CDR2 is YFSETQ. The CDR3 is made up of 14 amino acids. This chain's CDR3 is CASSFGTSGYEQYF. For the CDR3, the DNA is TGCGCCAGCAGCTTCGGGACTAGCGGTTACGAGCAGTACTTC.

V gene TRBV9 combines with J gene TRBJ2-6, with 10 bases fitting TRBD1. The CDR3 is made up of 18 amino acids. V was pared by 4 bases and J by 2 bases, with 9 bases of the junction left unmatched. Germline V gene data show CDR1 as SGDLS and CDR2 as YYNGEE. CDR3 nucleotide sequence: TGTGCCAGCAGCCCTCAGACAGGGGGCAGCGCTGGGGCCAACGTCCTGACTTTC. Encoded protein: CASSPQTGGSAGANVLTF.

The chain uses TRBV3-1 (or the pseudogene TRBV3-2) and TRBJ1-2, with D possibly TRBD1 on 5 matching bases. V lost 4 bases to trimming and J lost 2 bases, with 11 bases between them. Germline V gives CDR1 LGHDT, CDR2 YNNKEL (reference sequence). There are 14 residues in the CDR3. CDR3 protein: CASSREPGNYGYTF. The CDR3 DNA reads as TGTGCCAGCAGCCGAGAGCCAGGGAACTATGGCTACACCTTC.

V is TRBV11-2 and J is TRBJ2-2; no reliable D call. Trimming left V 0 bases short and J 4 bases short, with 9 bases between. CDR3 length equals 15 residues. Per the germline V gene, CDR1 is SGHAT and CDR2 is FQNNGV. The CDR3 nucleotides are TGTGCCAGCAGCTTAGATCGGTGGGCCACCGGGGAGCTGTTTTTT. Its translation: CASSLDRWATGELFF. Full variable domain (remainder filled in from reference TRBV11-2 and TRBJ2-2): EAGVAQSPRYKIIEKRQSVAFWCNPISGHATLYWYQQILGQGPKLLIQFQNNGVVDDSQLPKDRFSAERLKGVDSTLKIQPAKLEDSAVYLCASSLDRWATGELFFGEGSRLTVL.

The chain employs TRBV7-3 and TRBJ2-1; 10 bases agree with TRBD2. The CDR3 is made up of 15 amino acids. After removal of 5 bases from V and 3 bases from J, the junction contained 4 bases not matched to a gene. Looked up from germline, CDR1 is SGHTA and CDR2 is FQGTGA. CDR3 in amino acids: CASSPQRGGYNEQFF. Here the CDR3 DNA reads TGTGCCAGCAGCCCTCAGCGGGGGGGCTACAATGAGCAGTTCTTC.

About this clone itself: The sample holds other DNA sequences that translate to the same CDR3. CDR3 DNA sequence: TGTGCCAGCAGCTTAGGCGGGTTGGGTTCACCCCTCCACTTT. Protein product: CASSLGGLGSPLHF. The J gene is TRBJ1-6, the V gene TRBV7-9; D is unclear. Germline V gene lookup returns CDR1 SEHNR and CDR2 FQNEAQ (reference sequence). There are 14 residues in the CDR3. V lost 1 base to trimming and J lost 9 bases, with 10 bases between them.

The chain employs TRBV5-8 and TRBJ1-5; D is uncertain. The V gene's germline CDR1 is SGHTS and CDR2 YDEGEE. Trimming pared 1 base from V and 0 bases from J, leaving 11 bases between. This CDR3 region has 16 residues. The CDR3 region has the DNA TGTGCCAGCAGCTTGAGGTCGGGATATAGCAATCAGCCCCAGCATTTT. It is translated as CASSLRSGYSNQPQHF.

This clone has a single count. The chain couples TRBV9 to TRBJ2-7; 10 nucleotides match TRBD1. This CDR3 is built from 15 residues. Germline V gene data show CDR1 as SGDLS and CDR2 as YYNGEE. With 0 bases clipped from V and 6 bases from J, the junction kept 6 bases outside the gene matches. As DNA, the CDR3 is TGTGCCAGCAGCGTAGCTCCCGGGACAGGGGCCGAGCAGTACTTC. Amino acid sequence: CASSVAPGTGAEQYF.

As DNA, the CDR3 is TGTGCCAGTACGGGGGGCTTGGACGAAAAACTGTTTTTT. Amino acid sequence: CASTGGLDEKLFF. The chain links TRBV2 to TRBJ1-4; possible D gene TRBD1, 6 bases. Germline loops: CDR1 SNHLY, CDR2 FYNNEI. Trimming pared 9 bases from V and 8 bases from J, leaving 16 bases between. This CDR3 is 13 amino acids long.

CDR3 nucleotide sequence: TGTGCCAGTAGTCCTGTGGCAGGGTCCTATGGCTACACCTTC. It translates to CASSPVAGSYGYTF. The chain has TRBV19 and TRBJ1-2; D is perhaps TRBD1 (5 bases). Germline V gene sequence: CDR1 LNHDA, CDR2 SQIVND (reference sequence). The CDR3 runs 14 residues. Trimming took 5 bases from V and 4 from J, leaving 14 bases between them.

Points on this clone: Other DNA variants within this sample encode the same CDR3. The chain links TRBV5-1 to TRBJ1-1; D unclear. V lost 7 bases and J lost 1, with 14 bases in between. In germline, CDR1 is SGHRS, CDR2 YFSETQ. The CDR3 loop spans 14 amino acids. CDR3 in amino acids: CASSLGAGNTEAFF. CDR3 nucleotide sequence: TGCGCCAGCTCCCTTGGCGCAGGGAACACTGAAGCTTTCTTT.

The table lists this clone with a count of one. The chain uses TRBV2 and TRBJ2-7; D gene unclear. The CDR3 sequence is 14 residues long. V lost 4 bases to trimming and J lost 1 base, with 11 bases between them. The germline gives CDR1 SNHLY, CDR2 FYNNEI. CDR3 sequence: CASSARLQSYEQYF. In nucleotides, the CDR3 is TGTGCCAGCAGTGCCCGTTTACAGTCCTACGAGCAGTACTTC.

V gene TRBV5-1 combines with J gene TRBJ1-2; 9 nucleotides line up with TRBD1. After removal of 2 bases from V and 4 bases from J, the junction contained 3 bases not matched to a gene. The germline V gene has CDR1 SGHRS and CDR2 YFSETQ. CDR3 length: 14 amino acids. The chain's CDR3 is CASSLPGQGYGYTF. The CDR3 DNA is TGCGCCAGCAGCTTACCGGGACAGGGCTATGGCTACACCTTC. Filled out from reference TRBV5-1 and TRBJ1-2, the complete variable domain reads KAGVTQTPRYLIKTRGQQVTLSCSPISGHRSVSWYQQTPGQGLQFLFEYFSETQRNKGNFPGRFSGRQFSNSRSEMNVSTLELGDSALYLCASSLPGQGYGYTFGSGTRLTVV.

Only one count was recorded for this clone. The chain employs TRBV29-1 and TRBJ1-2; 9 bases align to TRBD1. CDR1 and CDR2 (germline): SQVTM, ANQGSEA. The CDR3 loop spans 15 amino acids. Unmatched junction bases numbered 10, after V lost 3 bases and J lost 5 bases. The CDR3 nucleotides are TGCAGCGTTGAGAGGGACAGGGTTTTTCGTTATGGCTACACCTTC. Residues: CSVERDRVFRYGYTF.

This clone has only one observation. This sequence joins TRBV27 and TRBJ1-5, with D perhaps matching TRBD1 (6 bases). The length of the CDR3 is 15 residues. Germline V gene data show CDR1 as MNHEY and CDR2 as SMNVEV (reference sequence). V shed 5 bases and J shed 0 bases, with 11 bases lying between them. CDR3 region: CASSDRTNSNQPQHF. In DNA, the CDR3 is TGTGCCAGCAGTGACAGGACCAATAGCAATCAGCCCCAGCATTTT.

The genes are TRBV11-2 and TRBJ1-1, with a weak D call TRBD1 (6 bases). CDR3 length: 17 residues. V lost 5 bases and J 5 bases, leaving 24 bases between the germline ends. CDR1 and CDR2 from the germline V gene are SGHAT and FQNNGV. CDR3 protein: CASSIRGGTTGRTEAFF. The CDR3 nucleotides read TGTGCCAGCAGCATCAGAGGTGGGACTACAGGGCGGACTGAAGCTTTCTTT.

This chain uses TRBV7-2 with TRBJ2-7, with 7 nucleotides matching TRBD1. This CDR3 has 14 amino acids. Germline V CDR1 and CDR2: SGHTA, FQGNSA. V lost 4 bases, J lost 1 base, and 4 bases stayed unmatched. CDR3 in amino acids: CASSSRTGSYEQYF. The CDR3 DNA follows: TGTGCCAGCAGCTCAAGGACAGGATCCTACGAGCAGTACTTC.